This T cell receptor beta chain comes out of a study of blood T cells in healthy people across ages. A second PCR of about 7 to 11 cycles used a sample-barcoded 5' primer and a J-beta primer mix. MiXCR, applied by TCRdb to the 5' RACE reads, yields one record per CDR3 protein. The sample includes hundreds of thousands of distinct CDR3 sequences, about 28% of them seen just once. Total RNA amounts of at least 6 micrograms were extracted per sample. Many counts were recorded for this clonotype. Sequenced: blood. The clonotype was recovered from a woman older than 75 in good health.

The CDR3 protein is CSVLSRIYTF. DNA of the CDR3: TGCAGCGTCTTATCCAGAATCTACACCTTC. This rearrangement joins TRBV29-1 to TRBJ1-2; no reliable D call. Germline assignment: CDR1 SQVTM and CDR2 ANQGSEA. The CDR3 has 10 amino acids. Trimming pared 6 bases from V and 10 bases from J, leaving 12 bases between.